This T cell receptor beta chain was sequenced for a study of cytomegalovirus exposure and HLA in healthy donors. V lost 4 bases to trimming and J lost 6 bases; unmatched junction nucleotides: 5. The length of the CDR3 is 13 residues. In germline, CDR1 is SGHTA, CDR2 FQGNSA. The PCR used 60 Vbeta and 13 Jbeta primers. Assay used: immunoSEQ multiplex PCR; TCRdb lists only in-frame clones, some missing. The sample contains about 190,000 clones, 85% to 90% of which appear only once. About this clone itself: Its antigen remains unidentified.

Whole-study results and caveats: The authors assumed roughly uniform sequencing depth across donors for presence/absence analyses. It was reported that TCR beta sequences correctly inferred the HLA-A and HLA-B alleles for most subjects.

The specimen sequenced was PBMCs. This chain connects TRBV7-2 to TRBJ2-7; 8 nucleotides match TRBD1. This receptor was obtained from a young woman in good health and CMV-seronegative. The CDR3 region has the DNA TGTGCCAGCAGCTCAACAGGGGGGTCCGAGCAGTACTTC. Its translation: CASSSTGGSEQYF.